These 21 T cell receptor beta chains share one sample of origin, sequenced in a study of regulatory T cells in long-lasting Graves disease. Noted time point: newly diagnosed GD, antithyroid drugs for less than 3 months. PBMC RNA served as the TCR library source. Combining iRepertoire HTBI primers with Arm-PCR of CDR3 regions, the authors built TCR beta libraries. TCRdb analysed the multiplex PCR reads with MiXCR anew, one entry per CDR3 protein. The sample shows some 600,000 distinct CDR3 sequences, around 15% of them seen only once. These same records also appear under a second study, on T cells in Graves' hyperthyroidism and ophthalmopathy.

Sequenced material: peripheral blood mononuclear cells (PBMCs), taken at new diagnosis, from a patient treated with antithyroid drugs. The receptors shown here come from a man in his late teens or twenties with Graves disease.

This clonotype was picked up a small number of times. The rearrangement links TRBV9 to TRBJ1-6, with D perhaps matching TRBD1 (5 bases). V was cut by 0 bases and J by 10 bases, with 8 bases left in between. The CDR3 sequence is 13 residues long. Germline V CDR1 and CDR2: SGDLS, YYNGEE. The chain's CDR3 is CASSVGEGSPLHF. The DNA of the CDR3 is TGTGCCAGCAGCGTAGGGGAGGGGTCACCCCTCCACTTT.

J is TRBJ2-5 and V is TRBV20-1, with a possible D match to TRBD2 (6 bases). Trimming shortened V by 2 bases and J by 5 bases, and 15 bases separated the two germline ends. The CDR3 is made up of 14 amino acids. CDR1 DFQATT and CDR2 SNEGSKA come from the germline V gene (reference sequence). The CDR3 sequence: CSARSRLGRETQYF. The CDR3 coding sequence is TGCAGTGCTAGAAGTCGGCTAGGGAGGGAGACCCAGTACTTC.

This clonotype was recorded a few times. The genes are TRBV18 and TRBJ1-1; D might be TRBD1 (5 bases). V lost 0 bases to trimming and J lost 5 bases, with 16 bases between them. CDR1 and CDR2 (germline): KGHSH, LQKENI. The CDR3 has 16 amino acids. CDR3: CASSPPFRSGRTEAFF. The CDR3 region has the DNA TGTGCCAGCTCACCACCGTTTCGGTCAGGGAGGACTGAAGCTTTCTTT.

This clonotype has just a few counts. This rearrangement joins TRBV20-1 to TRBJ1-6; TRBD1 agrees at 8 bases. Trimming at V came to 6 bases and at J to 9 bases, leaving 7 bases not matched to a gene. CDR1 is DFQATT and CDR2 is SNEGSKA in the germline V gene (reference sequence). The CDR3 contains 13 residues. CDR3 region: CSAIQGEGSPLHF. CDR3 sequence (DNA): TGCAGTGCGATACAGGGGGAGGGTTCACCCCTCCACTTT.

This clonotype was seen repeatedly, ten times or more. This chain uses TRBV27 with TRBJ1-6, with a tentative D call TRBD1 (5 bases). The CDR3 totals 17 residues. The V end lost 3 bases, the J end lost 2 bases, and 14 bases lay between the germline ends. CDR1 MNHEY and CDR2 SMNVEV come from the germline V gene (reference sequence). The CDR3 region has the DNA TGTGCCAGCAGTTTGGGGCCCGACACGGCCTATAATTCACCCCTCCACTTT. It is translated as CASSLGPDTAYNSPLHF.

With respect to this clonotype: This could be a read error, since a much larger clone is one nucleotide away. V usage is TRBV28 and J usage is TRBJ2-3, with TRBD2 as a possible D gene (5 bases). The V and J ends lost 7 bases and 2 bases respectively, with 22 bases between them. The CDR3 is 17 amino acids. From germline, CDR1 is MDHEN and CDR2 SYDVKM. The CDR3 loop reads CASNSPVLGGLTDTQYF. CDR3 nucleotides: TGTGCCAGCAATTCCCCCGTTCTCGGAGGCCTCACAGATACGCAGTATTTT.

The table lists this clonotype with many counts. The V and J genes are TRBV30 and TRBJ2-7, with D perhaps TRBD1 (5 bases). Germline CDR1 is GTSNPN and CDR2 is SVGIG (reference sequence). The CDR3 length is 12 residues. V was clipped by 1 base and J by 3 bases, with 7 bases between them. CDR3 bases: TGTGCCTGGAGTGGACAGCACTACGAGCAGTACTTC. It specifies CAWSGQHYEQYF.

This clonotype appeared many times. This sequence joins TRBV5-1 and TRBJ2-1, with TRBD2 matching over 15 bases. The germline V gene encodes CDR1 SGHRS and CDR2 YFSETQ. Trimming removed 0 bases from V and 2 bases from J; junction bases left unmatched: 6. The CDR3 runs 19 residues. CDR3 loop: CASSLGPWTSGRAYNEQFF. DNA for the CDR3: TGCGCCAGCAGCTTGGGACCTTGGACTAGCGGGAGGGCCTACAATGAGCAGTTCTTC.

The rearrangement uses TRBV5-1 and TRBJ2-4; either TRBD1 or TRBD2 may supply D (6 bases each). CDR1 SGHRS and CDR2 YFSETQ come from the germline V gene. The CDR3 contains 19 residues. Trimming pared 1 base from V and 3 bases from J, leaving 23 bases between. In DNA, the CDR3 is TGCGCCAGCAGCTTGTACCCGGGGGCCATAAGAAACGGCAAAAACATTCAGTACTTC. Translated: CASSLYPGAIRNGKNIQYF. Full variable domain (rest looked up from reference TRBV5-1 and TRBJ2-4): KAGVTQTPRYLIKTRGQQVTLSCSPISGHRSVSWYQQTPGQGLQFLFEYFSETQRNKGNFPGRFSGRQFSNSRSEMNVSTLELGDSALYLCASSLYPGAIRNGKNIQYFGAGTRLSVL.

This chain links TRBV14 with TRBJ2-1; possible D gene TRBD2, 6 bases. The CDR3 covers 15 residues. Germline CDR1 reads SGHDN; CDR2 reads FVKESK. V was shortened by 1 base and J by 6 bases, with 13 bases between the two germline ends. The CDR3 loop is CASSQVWVAVNEQFF. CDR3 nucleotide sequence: TGTGCCAGCAGCCAAGTGTGGGTAGCGGTCAATGAGCAGTTCTTC.

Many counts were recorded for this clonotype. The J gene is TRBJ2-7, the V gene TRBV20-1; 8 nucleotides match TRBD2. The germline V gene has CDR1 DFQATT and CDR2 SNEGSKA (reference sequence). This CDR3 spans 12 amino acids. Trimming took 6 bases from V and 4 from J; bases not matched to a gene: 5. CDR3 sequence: CSAQAGAYEQYF. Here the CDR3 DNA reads TGCAGTGCACAAGCGGGGGCTTACGAGCAGTACTTC.

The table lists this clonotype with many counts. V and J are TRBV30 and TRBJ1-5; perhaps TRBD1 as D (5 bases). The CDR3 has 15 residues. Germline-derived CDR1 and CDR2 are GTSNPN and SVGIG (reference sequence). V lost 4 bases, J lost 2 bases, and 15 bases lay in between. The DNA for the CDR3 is TGTGCCTGGACGAATTGGGGGTTTGGCAATCAGCCCCAGCATTTT. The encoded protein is CAWTNWGFGNQPQHF.

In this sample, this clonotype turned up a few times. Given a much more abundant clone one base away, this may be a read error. The CDR3 sequence: CASRGLAGGASPYNEQFF. In DNA form, the CDR3 reads TGTGCCAGCAGGGGACTAGCGGGAGGTGCGAGCCCCTACAATGAGCAGTTCTTC. The chain carries TRBV12-3 or TRBV12-4 and TRBJ2-1, with 15 bases matching TRBD2. CDR3 length equals 18 residues. V lost 6 bases to trimming and J lost 2 bases; unmatched junction nucleotides: 8.

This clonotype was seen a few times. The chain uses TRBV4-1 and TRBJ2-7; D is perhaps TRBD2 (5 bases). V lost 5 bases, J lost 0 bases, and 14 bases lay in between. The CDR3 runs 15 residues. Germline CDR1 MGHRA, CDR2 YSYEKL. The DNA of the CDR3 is TGCGCCAGCAGCTCCGGAAGAGGGAGCTCCTACGAGCAGTACTTC. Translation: CASSSGRGSSYEQYF.

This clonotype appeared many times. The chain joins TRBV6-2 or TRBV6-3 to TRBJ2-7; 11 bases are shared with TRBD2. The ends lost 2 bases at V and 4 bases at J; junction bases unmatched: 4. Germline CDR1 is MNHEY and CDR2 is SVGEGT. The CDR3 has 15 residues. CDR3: CASSYAGLAVYEQYF. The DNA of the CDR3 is TGTGCCAGCAGTTACGCGGGACTAGCGGTTTACGAGCAGTACTTC.

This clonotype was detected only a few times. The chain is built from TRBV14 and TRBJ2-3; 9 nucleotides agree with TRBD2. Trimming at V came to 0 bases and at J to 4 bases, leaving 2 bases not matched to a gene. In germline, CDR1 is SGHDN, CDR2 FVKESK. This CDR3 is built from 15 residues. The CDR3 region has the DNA TGTGCCAGCAGCCAAGATATAGCGGGGGCAGATACGCAGTATTTT. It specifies CASSQDIAGADTQYF.

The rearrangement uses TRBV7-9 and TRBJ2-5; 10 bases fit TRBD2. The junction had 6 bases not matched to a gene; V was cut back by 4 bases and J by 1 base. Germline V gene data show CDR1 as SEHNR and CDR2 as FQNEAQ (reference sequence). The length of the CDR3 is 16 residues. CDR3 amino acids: CASSSTGTSVQETQYF. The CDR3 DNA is TGTGCCAGCAGCTCTACTGGGACTAGCGTCCAAGAGACCCAGTACTTC.

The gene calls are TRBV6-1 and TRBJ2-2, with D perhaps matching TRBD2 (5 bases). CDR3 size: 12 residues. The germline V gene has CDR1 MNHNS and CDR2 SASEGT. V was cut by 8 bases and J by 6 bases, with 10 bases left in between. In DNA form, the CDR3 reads TGTGCCAGCGGAGGAGAGCCCGGGGAGCTGTTTTTT. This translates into CASGGEPGELFF.

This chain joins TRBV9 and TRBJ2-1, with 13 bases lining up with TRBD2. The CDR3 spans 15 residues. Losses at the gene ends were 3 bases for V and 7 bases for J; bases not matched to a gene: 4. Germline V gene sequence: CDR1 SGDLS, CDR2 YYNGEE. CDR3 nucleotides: TGTGCCAGCAGCGCTGCGGGACTAGCGGGGAATGAGCAGTTCTTC. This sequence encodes CASSAAGLAGNEQFF.

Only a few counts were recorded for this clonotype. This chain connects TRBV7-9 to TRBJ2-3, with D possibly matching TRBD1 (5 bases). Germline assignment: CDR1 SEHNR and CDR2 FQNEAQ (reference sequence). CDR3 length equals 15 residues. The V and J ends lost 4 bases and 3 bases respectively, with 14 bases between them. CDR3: CASSSTTGATDTQYF. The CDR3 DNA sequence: TGTGCCAGCAGCTCCACCACTGGGGCTACAGATACGCAGTATTTT.

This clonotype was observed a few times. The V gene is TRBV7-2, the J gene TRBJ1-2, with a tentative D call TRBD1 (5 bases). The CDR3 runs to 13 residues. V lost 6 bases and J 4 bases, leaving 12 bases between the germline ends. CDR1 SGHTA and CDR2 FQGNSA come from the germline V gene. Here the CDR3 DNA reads TGTGCCAGCAGGCAAACTGACAGCTATGGCTACACCTTC. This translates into CASRQTDSYGYTF.